This T cell receptor (beta chain) was profiled in a study of blood T cell repertoires in COVID-19. Looking at the study overall: Sites in the United States, Italy and Spain provided acute and convalescent COVID-19 samples. In each case, the material was cDNA or gDNA derived from T cells, B-cell-depleted T cells, or PBMCs.

Germline values: CDR1 MGHRA, CDR2 YSYEKL. The CDR3 spans 19 residues. V was shortened by 1 base and J by 0 bases, with 19 bases between the two germline ends. A few counts support this clone. As handled by the study authors: Reference gene primer amplification gave nucleated cell count estimates. Clones were sequenced by immunoSEQ multiplex PCR, and TCRdb holds only the in-frame ones, with some missing. V and J calls and clone size are given by that table; D and trimming were obtained from the DNA. The repertoire holds approximately 70,000 clones, with roughly 90% as singletons. The sequencing input was peripheral blood. The chain joins TRBV4-1 to TRBJ1-3, with D unclear. This receptor was identified in a woman aged 60 to 75 with acute or convalescent COVID-19. The CDR3 nucleotides read TGCGCCAGCAGCCAAGGGTTTCCAGGCAGTTCACACTCTGGAAACACCATATATTTT. This gives the protein CASSQGFPGSSHSGNTIYF.